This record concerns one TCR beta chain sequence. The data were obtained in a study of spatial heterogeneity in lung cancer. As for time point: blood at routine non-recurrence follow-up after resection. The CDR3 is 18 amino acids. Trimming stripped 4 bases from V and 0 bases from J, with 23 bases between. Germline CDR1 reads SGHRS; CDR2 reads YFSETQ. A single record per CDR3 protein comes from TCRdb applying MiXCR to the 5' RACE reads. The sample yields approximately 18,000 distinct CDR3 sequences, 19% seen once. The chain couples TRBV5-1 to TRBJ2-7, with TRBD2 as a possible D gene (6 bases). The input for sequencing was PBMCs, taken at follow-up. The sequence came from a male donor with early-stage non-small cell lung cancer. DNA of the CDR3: TGCGCCAGCAGCCATAAGTTCCAACTAGCCCCCAACTCCTACGAGCAGTACTTC. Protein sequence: CASSHKFQLAPNSYEQYF. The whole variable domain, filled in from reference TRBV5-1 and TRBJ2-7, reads KAGVTQTPRYLIKTRGQQVTLSCSPISGHRSVSWYQQTPGQGLQFLFEYFSETQRNKGNFPGRFSGRQFSNSRSEMNVSTLELGDSALYLCASSHKFQLAPNSYEQYFGPGTRLTVT.